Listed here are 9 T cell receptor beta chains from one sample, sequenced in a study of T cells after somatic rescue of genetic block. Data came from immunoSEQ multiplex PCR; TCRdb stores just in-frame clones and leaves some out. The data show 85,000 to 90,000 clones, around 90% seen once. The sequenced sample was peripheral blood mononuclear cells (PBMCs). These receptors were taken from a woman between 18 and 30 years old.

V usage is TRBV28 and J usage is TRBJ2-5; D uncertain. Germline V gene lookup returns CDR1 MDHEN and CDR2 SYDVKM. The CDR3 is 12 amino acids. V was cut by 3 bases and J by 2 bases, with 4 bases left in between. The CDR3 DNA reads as TGTGCCAGCAGTTTCAGTCAAGAGACCCAGTACTTC. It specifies CASSFSQETQYF.

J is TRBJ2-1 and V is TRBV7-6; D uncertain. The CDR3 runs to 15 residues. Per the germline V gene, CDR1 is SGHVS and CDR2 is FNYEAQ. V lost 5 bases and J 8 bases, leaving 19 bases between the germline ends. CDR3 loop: CASSTFPFKRYEQFF. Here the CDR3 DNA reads TGTGCCAGCAGCACCTTCCCATTCAAGAGGTATGAGCAGTTCTTC.

CDR3 DNA sequence: TGCGCCAGCACCAAAGGGGTCCTTAACTATGGCTACACCTTC. The encoded protein is CASTKGVLNYGYTF. The chain has TRBV5-1 and TRBJ1-2; D possibly corresponds to TRBD1 (5 bases). The CDR3 extends over 14 amino acids. V was clipped by 6 bases and J by 1 base, with 13 bases between them. Germline V gives CDR1 SGHRS, CDR2 YFSETQ.

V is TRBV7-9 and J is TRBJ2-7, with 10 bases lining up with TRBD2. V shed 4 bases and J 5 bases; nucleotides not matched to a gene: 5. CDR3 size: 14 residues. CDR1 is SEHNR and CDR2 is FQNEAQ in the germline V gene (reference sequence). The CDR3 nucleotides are TGTGCCAGCAGCTCAAGCGGGAGGGCCCACGAGCAGTACTTC. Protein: CASSSSGRAHEQYF.

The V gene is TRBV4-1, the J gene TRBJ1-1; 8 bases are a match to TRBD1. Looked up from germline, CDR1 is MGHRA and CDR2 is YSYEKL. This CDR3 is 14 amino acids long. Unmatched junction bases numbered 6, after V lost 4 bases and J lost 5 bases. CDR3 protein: CASSRVDRVTEAFF. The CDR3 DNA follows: TGCGCCAGCAGCCGGGTGGACAGGGTAACTGAAGCTTTCTTT.

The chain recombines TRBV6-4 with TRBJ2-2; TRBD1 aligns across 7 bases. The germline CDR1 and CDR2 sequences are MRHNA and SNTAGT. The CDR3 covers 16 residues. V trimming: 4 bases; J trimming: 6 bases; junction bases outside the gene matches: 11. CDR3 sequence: CASSGHRGSEAGELFF. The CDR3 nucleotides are TGTGCCAGCAGTGGCCACAGGGGAAGTGAGGCCGGGGAGCTGTTTTTT.

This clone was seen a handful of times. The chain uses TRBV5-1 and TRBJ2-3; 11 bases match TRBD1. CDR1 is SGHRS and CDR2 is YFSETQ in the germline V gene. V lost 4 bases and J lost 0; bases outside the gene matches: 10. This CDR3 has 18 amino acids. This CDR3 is CASSIGQGAHSSTDTQYF. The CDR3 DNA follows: TGCGCCAGCAGCATCGGACAGGGGGCCCATTCTAGCACAGATACGCAGTATTTT.

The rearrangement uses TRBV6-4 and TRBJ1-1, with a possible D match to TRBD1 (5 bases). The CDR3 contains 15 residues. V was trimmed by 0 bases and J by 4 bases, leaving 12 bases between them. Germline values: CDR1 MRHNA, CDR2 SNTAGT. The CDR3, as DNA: TGTGCCAGCAGTGACTCCCCGGGGGAGAGCACTGAAGCTTTCTTT. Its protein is CASSDSPGESTEAFF.

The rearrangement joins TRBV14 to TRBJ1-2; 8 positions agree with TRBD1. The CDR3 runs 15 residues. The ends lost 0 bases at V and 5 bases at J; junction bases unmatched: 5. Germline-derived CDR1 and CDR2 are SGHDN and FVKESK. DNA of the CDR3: TGTGCCAGCAGCCAAGAGCAGGGGGCTCGGTATGGCTACACCTTC. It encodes CASSQEQGARYGYTF.